What follows is one T cell receptor beta chain and its context. The data were taken from a study of cytomegalovirus exposure and HLA in healthy donors. Trimming cost V 4 bases and J 3 bases; bases outside gene matches: 12. This CDR3 has 17 residues. The germline gives CDR1 SEHNR, CDR2 FQNEAQ (reference sequence). The PCR used 60 Vbeta and 13 Jbeta primers. The table came from immunoSEQ multiplex PCR; TCRdb's copy has only in-frame clones and leaves some out. This sample has hundreds of thousands of clones; approximately 79% occur once, and the top ten carry 0.22%. This chain uses TRBV7-9 with TRBJ2-7, with TRBD2 matching over 10 bases. Sequenced material: PBMCs. This TCR was sampled from a girl aged 2-9 years in good health and CMV-seronegative. Here the CDR3 reads CASSSYILGTSDYEQYF. For the CDR3, the DNA is TGTGCCAGCAGCTCATATATCCTCGGGACTAGCGACTACGAGCAGTACTTC.